The next 18 T cell receptor beta chains were all read from a single sample in a study of blood T cell repertoires in COVID-19. Method: immunoSEQ multiplex PCR; TCRdb's copy keeps in-frame clones and lacks some. The sample carries around 130,000 clones, 86% recorded once. The sequenced sample was PBMCs or T cells enriched from blood (not recorded which). Receptors were obtained from a woman aged 45-60 years who had recovered from COVID-19.

The CDR3 coding sequence is TGCGCCAGCAGCTTGGGGGGACAGAATTCGTTGGAGCAGTACTTC. Protein: CASSLGGQNSLEQYF. The chain employs TRBV5-1 and TRBJ2-7, with 7 bases that match TRBD1. The CDR3 spans 15 residues. The germline V gene encodes CDR1 SGHRS and CDR2 YFSETQ. Trimming took 0 bases from V and 7 from J; bases not matched to a gene: 10.

This clone was recorded only once. The rearrangement joins TRBV10-2 to TRBJ2-1, with D possibly matching TRBD1 (6 bases). From germline, CDR1 is WSHSY and CDR2 SAAADI. The V gene lost 7 bases and the J gene lost 1 base, with 14 bases spanning the gap. The CDR3 length is 15 residues. The CDR3 sequence: CASNPRQASYNEQFF. As DNA, the CDR3 is TGCGCCAGCAACCCTAGACAGGCTTCCTACAATGAGCAGTTCTTC.

The gene calls are TRBV3-1 (or the pseudogene TRBV3-2) and TRBJ2-4; tentatively, D is TRBD1 (5 bases). The V end was cut by 1 base, the J end by 6 bases, with 13 bases between. This CDR3 has 15 amino acids. The germline CDR1 and CDR2 sequences are LGHDT and YNNKEL (reference sequence). The CDR3 nucleotides are TGTGCCAGCAGCCAAGCCAGTAGCAGGGCAAACATTCAGTACTTC. Translated: CASSQASSRANIQYF.

The chain has TRBV7-2 and TRBJ2-7; possibly TRBD2 for D (5 bases). The CDR3 loop spans 12 amino acids. Germline values: CDR1 SGHTA, CDR2 FQGNSA. Trimming removed 5 bases at V and 2 bases at J, with 7 bases between. The CDR3 sequence: CASSGLTYEQYF. The CDR3 DNA follows: TGTGCCAGCAGCGGACTGACCTACGAGCAGTACTTC.

The V call is TRBV6-2 or TRBV6-3, the J call TRBJ2-3, with 10 bases identical to TRBD1. The CDR3 covers 16 residues. V shed 6 bases and J 0 bases; nucleotides not matched to a gene: 6. Germline loops: CDR1 MNHEY, CDR2 SVGEGT. The CDR3 coding sequence is TGTGCCAGCAGCTGGGGACAGGGGATGAGCACAGATACGCAGTATTTT. Translated, it gives CASSWGQGMSTDTQYF.

This clone turned up a few times. This chain connects TRBV7-9 to TRBJ1-4; perhaps TRBD1 as D (6 bases). CDR3 length: 16 amino acids. CDR1 and CDR2 from the germline V gene are SEHNR and FQNEAQ (reference sequence). Trimming pared 3 bases from V and 6 bases from J, leaving 17 bases between. CDR3 sequence reads: CASSLGGPWVDEKLFF. CDR3 coding DNA: TGTGCCAGCAGCTTGGGGGGGCCCTGGGTAGATGAAAAACTGTTTTTT.

This clone was counted only a few times. The chain joins TRBV5-4 to TRBJ1-2; TRBD1 might be the D (5 bases). The length of the CDR3 is 15 residues. V lost 3 bases and J lost 2, with 14 bases in between. Per germline, CDR1 SGHNT and CDR2 YYREEE (reference sequence). CDR3 nucleotides: TGTGCCAGCAGCTCTCGACAGAGAGCCAACTATGGCTACACCTTC. As protein: CASSSRQRANYGYTF.

This chain connects TRBV21-1 to TRBJ2-1; TRBD1, as called in the table, went unchecked against the DNA. TRBV21-1 is noted as a pseudogene. The CDR3 sequence is 16 residues long. Here the CDR3 reads CASSRSGTGGINEQFF. CDR3 coding DNA: TGTGCCAGCAGCAGGTCCGGGACAGGGGGAATCAATGAGCAGTTCTTC.

This clone occurred once. This chain uses TRBV5-8 with TRBJ2-2, with 13 bases aligning to TRBD2. Trimming took 3 bases from V and 6 from J; bases not matched to a gene: 5. The CDR3 totals 16 residues. Germline CDR1 is SGHTS and CDR2 is YDEGEE. The CDR3 DNA sequence: TGTGCCAGCAGCTGGACCGGGACTAGCGGGGCCGGGGAGCTGTTTTTT. This translates into CASSWTGTSGAGELFF.

In nucleotides, the CDR3 is TGCGCCAGCAGTGACCCCACGGGGGGGCGTCTGGAGACCCAGTACTTC. It is translated as CASSDPTGGRLETQYF. This chain links TRBV10-2 with TRBJ2-5; TRBD2 aligns across 8 bases. The CDR3 is made up of 16 amino acids. The V gene's germline CDR1 is WSHSY and CDR2 SAAADI. V was pared by 3 bases and J by 5 bases, with 11 bases of the junction left unmatched.

The gene calls are TRBV29-1 and TRBJ1-2, with D possibly being TRBD1 (6 bases). The germline CDR1 and CDR2 sequences are SQVTM and ANQGSEA. This CDR3 comprises 15 residues. V lost 3 bases, J lost 3 bases, and 17 bases lay in between. This CDR3 is CSVDIRRTADYGYTF. CDR3 nucleotides: TGCAGCGTTGATATACGGCGGACAGCGGACTATGGCTACACCTTC.

J is TRBJ1-2 and V is TRBV5-1, with a tentative D call TRBD1 (5 bases). The CDR3 contains 12 residues. The V gene's germline CDR1 is SGHRS and CDR2 YFSETQ. V gave up 5 bases and J gave up 2 bases, with 7 bases separating them. The DNA of the CDR3 is TGCGCCAGCAGACAGGACAACTATGGCTACACCTTC. Amino acid sequence: CASRQDNYGYTF.

The J gene is TRBJ2-5, the V gene TRBV29-1; 10 bases line up with TRBD2. There are 17 residues in the CDR3. Germline trimming cut 0 bases from V and 0 bases from J; bases unmatched to any gene: 7. Germline lookup yields CDR1 SQVTM and CDR2 ANQGSEA. The CDR3 coding sequence is TGCAGCGTTGAAGATCCCGGGCTAGCGGGGGACCAAGAGACCCAGTACTTC. Residues: CSVEDPGLAGDQETQYF.

The rearrangement uses TRBV18 and TRBJ2-5; D is unresolved. Germline CDR1 and CDR2: KGHSH and LQKENI. This CDR3 is 13 amino acids long. V lost 4 bases to trimming and J lost 5 bases, with 11 bases between them. CDR3 DNA: TGTGCCAGCTCACGACTGGCACGGGAGACCCAGTACTTC. Translating gives CASSRLARETQYF.

The chain combines TRBV3-1 (or the pseudogene TRBV3-2) with TRBJ2-1; 7 bases are a match to TRBD2. The V and J ends lost 4 bases and 8 bases, in that order; junction bases with no gene match: 5. The CDR3 totals 13 residues. Germline V CDR1 and CDR2: LGHDT, YNNKEL (reference sequence). The DNA of the CDR3 is TGTGCCAGCAGCCCCGCCACTAGCGATGAGCAGTTCTTC. It specifies CASSPATSDEQFF.

V usage is TRBV30 and J usage is TRBJ1-1, with 8 bases that match TRBD1. The germline V gene encodes CDR1 GTSNPN and CDR2 SVGIG (reference sequence). With V trimmed by 2 bases and J by 7 bases, 6 bases remained unmatched. This CDR3 spans 13 amino acids. In nucleotides, the CDR3 is TGTGCCTGGAGTCACGGACAGGGACGTGAAGCTTTCTTT. The encoded protein is CAWSHGQGREAFF.

V is TRBV6-5 and J is TRBJ2-1, with 11 bases aligning to TRBD2. The germline gives CDR1 MNHEY, CDR2 SVGAGI. Trimming removed 2 bases from V and 5 bases from J; junction bases left unmatched: 5. The CDR3 has 16 residues. The CDR3 here is CASSYAGTSGNNEQFF. The CDR3 DNA reads TGTGCCAGCAGTTACGCCGGGACTAGCGGTAACAATGAGCAGTTCTTC.

The chain joins TRBV11-3 to TRBJ2-2; TRBD1 matches at 9 bases. The CDR3 consists of 18 residues. V dropped 1 base and J dropped 5; count of bases not matched to a gene: 11. Germline CDR1 SGHNT, CDR2 YENEEA. DNA for the CDR3: TGTGCCAGCAGCTTAGGTGGCCCGGGACAGGGTGGTACCGGGGAGCTGTTTTTT. Translation: CASSLGGPGQGGTGELFF.